The rows below give T cell receptor beta chains drawn from one sample of a study of T cell changes during pregnancy in multiple sclerosis. TCRdb's copy holds only in-frame clones and misses some; the assay was immunoSEQ multiplex PCR. The table records more than 80,000 clones, 80% to 95% of them present only once. The sequences come from peripheral blood, collected after pregnancy. These receptors were obtained from a female donor with multiple sclerosis, enrolled in a pregnancy study. Both conserved end residues are part of each CDR3. D genes are given only for firm matches. Some rows have no size entry. The others give once, few or many, or a class for an expanded clone.

d_gene	abundance	v_gene	j_gene	CDR3nt	CDR3aa
TRBD1	once	TRBV7-9	TRBJ1-2	TGTGCCAGCAGCTTAGGACAGGGGTTTTATGGCTACACCTTC	CASSLGQGFYGYTF
TRBD2	NA	TRBV19	TRBJ2-2	TGTGCCAGTCTAGCGGGCGGGGAGCTGTTTTTT	CASLAGGELFF
NA	few	TRBV27	TRBJ1-1	TGTGCCAGCAGTTTCCGCAGGAACACTGAAGCTTTCTTT	CASSFRRNTEAFF
NA	NA	TRBV6-5	TRBJ1-6	TGTGCCAGCAGTTACGAGAGGGAACGAGGTTTTGGACCCCTCCACTTT	CASSYERERGFGPLHF
NA	NA	TRBV9	TRBJ1-2	TGTGCCAGCAGCGCAGCCACGGGCAGGGGAAAGGGAACCGGCCATGGCTACACCTTC	CASSAATGRGKGTGHGYTF
TRBD1	once	TRBV2	TRBJ1-2	TGTGCCAGCAGTGAAATGAGGGGGCCGGCTAAGGGCTACACCTTC	CASSEMRGPAKGYTF
NA	NA	TRBV28	TRBJ1-2	TGTGCCAGTAAACAGCTCACTAACTATGGCTACACCTTC	CASKQLTNYGYTF
TRBD2	NA	TRBV5-1	TRBJ2-2	TGCGCCAGCAGCTTGGCTAGCGGGAGCACCGGGGAGCTGTTTTTT	CASSLASGSTGELFF
TRBD1	NA	TRBV4-1	TRBJ1-1	TGCGCCAGCAGCCAAGGACAGGGGAGACGGACTGAAGCTTTCTTT	CASSQGQGRRTEAFF
NA	NA	TRBV6-5	TRBJ2-1	TGTGCCAGCAGGGATACAGGGCCCGGTAAGCAGTTCTTC	CASRDTGPGKQFF
TRBD1	NA	TRBV5-6	TRBJ2-1	TGTGCCAGCAGCTTAAGGACAGGGGCCATGGATGAGCAGTTCTTC	CASSLRTGAMDEQFF
NA	NA	TRBV4-1	TRBJ1-1	TGCGCCAGCAGCCAAGGCCCACAGGGCACTGAAGCTTTCTTT	CASSQGPQGTEAFF
NA	NA	TRBV5-1	TRBJ2-6	TGCGCCAGCAGCTTGGGCCTAGCCTCTGGGGCCAACGTCCTGACTTTC	CASSLGLASGANVLTF
NA	NA	TRBV25-1	TRBJ2-7	TGTGCCAGCAGTAATCCTGGGGGCATCTACGAGCAGTACTTC	CASSNPGGIYEQYF
NA	NA	TRBV6-6	TRBJ2-7	TGTGCCAGCAGTCAGGGAAAAGACTACGAGCAGTACTTC	CASSQGKDYEQYF
NA	NA	TRBV10-3	TRBJ1-2	TGTGCCATCACGCCAGGGGTCGACTATGGCTACACCTTC	CAITPGVDYGYTF
TRBD2	NA	TRBV5-1	TRBJ2-1	TGCGCCAGCAGCTCCTCCGGGACTAGCGGGAGAAATGAGCAGTTCTTC	CASSSSGTSGRNEQFF
NA	NA	TRBV4-1	TRBJ2-3	TGCGCCAGCAGCCCCTACTCGCTAGCCGGCACAGATACGCAGTATTTT	CASSPYSLAGTDTQYF
NA	NA	TRBV30	TRBJ1-4	TGTGCCTGGAGACGGGGTGGAAAACTGTTTTTT	CAWRRGGKLFF
TRBD1	NA	TRBV2	TRBJ2-1	TGTGCCAGCCGCCTCGGGACAGGGGGCGATGAGCAGTTCTTC	CASRLGTGGDEQFF
NA	once	TRBV5-4	TRBJ1-1	TGTGCCAGCAGGAAAAACAGGGTAGGGAACACTGAAGCTTTCTTT	CASRKNRVGNTEAFF
NA	NA	TRBV25-1	TRBJ1-5	TGTGCCAGCTCCGCTAATAGCAATCAGCCCCAGCATTTT	CASSANSNQPQHF
NA	NA	TRBV4-1	TRBJ2-7	TGCGCCAGCAGCCAAGAGTCATTAGTGACAGTCCTTCAAGGCTCCTACGAGCAGTACTTC	CASSQESLVTVLQGSYEQYF
NA	NA	TRBV9	TRBJ2-5	TGTGCCAGCAGCGCTGGGACTGCCACAACGATCCAAGAGACCCAGTACTTC	CASSAGTATTIQETQYF
NA	NA	TRBV30	TRBJ2-7	TGTGCCTGGAGTGTACAGTGGGGCCCGAGACTCTCGTACGAGCAGTACTTC	CAWSVQWGPRLSYEQYF
NA	NA	TRBV11-2	TRBJ2-7	TGTGCCAGCAGCTTAGTCCCTTACGAGCAGTACTTC	CASSLVPYEQYF
NA	NA	TRBV7-2	TRBJ2-7	TGTGCCAGCGAGGGGGGGGCCACCTACGAGCAGTACTTC	CASEGGATYEQYF
NA	NA	TRBV7-9	TRBJ2-5	TGTGCCAGCAGCTTAACGGGGTATGGGGTAGAGACCCAGTACTTC	CASSLTGYGVETQYF
NA	once	TRBV19	TRBJ2-3	TGTGCCAGTAGTAATCGCGGAACAGATACGCAGTATTTT	CASSNRGTDTQYF
NA	NA	TRBV5-5	TRBJ2-7	TGTGCCAGCAGCTTTGGACAGTCCCAAACCTTCGAGCAGTACTTC	CASSFGQSQTFEQYF
NA	NA	TRBV30	TRBJ1-4	TGTGCCTGGAGTGTAGGCGGGGGTTCGGAAAAACTGTTTTTT	CAWSVGGGSEKLFF
NA	NA	TRBV4-2	TRBJ2-1	TGTGCCAGCAGCCTCTTCACTGCCGGAGTTGTCAATGAGCAGTTCTTC	CASSLFTAGVVNEQFF
NA	NA	TRBV2	TRBJ1-1	TGTGCCAGCGCTGAAACCCAGGGCACTGAAGCTTTCTTT	CASAETQGTEAFF
TRBD2	NA	TRBV7-9	TRBJ2-1	TGTGCCAGCAGTTTAAGGATACTAGCGGGAGTCAATGAGCAGTTCTTC	CASSLRILAGVNEQFF
NA	NA	TRBV19	TRBJ2-3	TGTGCCAGTAGTATAGCGCGGTTTACAGATACGCAGTATTTT	CASSIARFTDTQYF
TRBD1	NA	TRBV27	TRBJ2-5	TGTGCCAGCAGTTTAGATTCCAGGGGGACGATGGAGAAGACCCAGTACTTC	CASSLDSRGTMEKTQYF
TRBD2	NA	TRBV5-1	TRBJ2-5	TGCGCCAGCAGCTTGGGCCTAGCGGGAGGGGGGTCGTCGGAGACCCAGTACTTC	CASSLGLAGGGSSETQYF
TRBD1	NA	TRBV6-1	TRBJ1-2	TGTGCCAGCAGGATCCGGGACAGGGCTGTCGGCACCTTC	CASRIRDRAVGTF
TRBD1	NA	TRBV27	TRBJ2-3	TGTGCCAGCAGTTTAAGGGACAGGACAGATACGCAGTATTTT	CASSLRDRTDTQYF
NA	NA	TRBV19	TRBJ1-1	TGTGCCAGTAAGACAGGCGGGACTGAAGCTTTCTTT	CASKTGGTEAFF
NA	NA	TRBV11-3	TRBJ2-1	TGTGCCAGCAGCCCAACGGGGGTTGCCTACAATGAGCAGTTCTTC	CASSPTGVAYNEQFF
TRBD1	NA	TRBV5-1	TRBJ2-2	TGCGCCAGCAGCGTTCGACAGGGGCAAGGCGGGGAGCTGTTTTTT	CASSVRQGQGGELFF
TRBD1	NA	TRBV7-8	TRBJ2-1	TGTGCCAGCAGCACCGTTAGGAGGACAGGGGGCTCCTACAATGAGCAGTTCTTC	CASSTVRRTGGSYNEQFF
NA	NA	TRBV10-1	TRBJ1-2	TGCGCCAGCAGTGAGTCGAGATGCGAGGAGGCTAACTATGGCTACACCTTC	CASSESRCEEANYGYTF
NA	NA	TRBV7-6	TRBJ2-1	TGTGCCAGCAGCCGTGCGTCGGGCAATGAGCAGTTCTTC	CASSRASGNEQFF
NA	NA	TRBV30	TRBJ2-5	TGTGCCTGGAGTACCGGGGGAACGGACCAAGAGACCCAGTACTTC	CAWSTGGTDQETQYF
NA	NA	TRBV4-2	TRBJ1-5	TGTGCCAGCAGCCAAGAGAACAGGGAAATGTCTCCCCAGCATTTT	CASSQENREMSPQHF
NA	NA	TRBV20-1	TRBJ1-2	TGCAGCCGCGATGAGCCGAGGGGCTACACCTTC	CSRDEPRGYTF
NA	once	TRBV27	TRBJ1-1	TGTGCCAGCAGTTCACAACACGTTCGGGGTCGCGACACTGAAGCTTTCTTT	CASSSQHVRGRDTEAFF
NA	NA	TRBV6-4	TRBJ2-7	TGTGCCAGCAGTGACTTACTAGCCGGCGAGGCCGAGCAGTACTTC	CASSDLLAGEAEQYF
NA	once	TRBV27	TRBJ1-1	TGTGCCAGCAGTTCCCCCAAAGGCAGGACTGAAGCTTTCTTT	CASSSPKGRTEAFF
TRBD1	NA	TRBV5-1	TRBJ2-5	TGCGCCAGCAGTCCCGGGACAGGGGGCGAGACCCAGTACTTC	CASSPGTGGETQYF
TRBD2	NA	TRBV7-9	TRBJ2-1	TGTGCCAGCAGCTTACCGAACGGACTAGCGGGAGTAAATGAGCAGTTCTTC	CASSLPNGLAGVNEQFF
TRBD1	NA	TRBV5-3	TRBJ2-7	TGTGCCAGAAGCCGGACAGGGCAGGAGCAGTACTTC	CARSRTGQEQYF